This T cell receptor beta chain derives from a study of yellow fever vaccine responses in identical twins. The study's findings and limits: Twins' vaccine T cell response reportedly seemed partly convergent, partly personalized.

This CDR3 contains 12 residues. CDR1 is SGHAT, CDR2 FQDESV, per germline (reference sequence). Trimming took 1 base from V and 3 from J, leaving 2 bases between them. TCRdb re-called the RT-PCR reads with MiXCR, one entry per CDR3 protein. Altogether 3,000 to 3,500 distinct CDR3 sequences are present, about 80% being singletons, with the ten largest covering around 6.5%. With regard to this clonotype: The antigen is undetermined.

The TCR sequence derives from a woman under 30 who received the yellow fever vaccine. The source material was T cells from blood (PBMCs), unsorted or a sorted subset (not recorded which), sampled before or after yellow fever vaccination (not recorded which). J is TRBJ2-3 and V is TRBV11-1; D gene unclear. The CDR3 loop reads CASSLDTDTQYF. The CDR3 DNA is TGTGCCAGCAGCTTAGATACAGATACGCAGTATTTT.